This T cell receptor beta chain appears in the sequencing data of a study of blood T cell repertoires in COVID-19. In the study overall: COVID-19 samples from acute and convalescent phases originated in the United States, Italy and Spain. T cells, B-cell-depleted T cells, or PBMCs provided the cDNA or gDNA that served as material.

This clone was observed a single time. Per the study methods: The assay estimated nucleated cells by amplifying reference gene primers. Assay used: immunoSEQ multiplex PCR; TCRdb lists only in-frame clones, some missing. The DNA was the basis for D and trimming; V, J and clone size are from that table. Among some 160,000 clones, around 88% were seen once, and the ten largest hold roughly 20%. V trimming: 5 bases; J trimming: 8 bases; junction bases outside the gene matches: 14. This CDR3 has 15 amino acids. The germline V gene encodes CDR1 SGHRS and CDR2 YFSETQ. The clonotype was recovered from a woman in her 70s who had recovered from COVID-19. The V call is TRBV5-1, the J call TRBJ1-1; the match to TRBD1 covers 8 bases. Sequencing was done on a sample of peripheral blood. CDR3 DNA sequence: TGCGCCAGCAGACCAGGGGGCGCGACCCGGACCGAAGCTTTCTTT. Protein sequence: CASRPGGATRTEAFF.